The TCR beta chain described here comes from a study of cytomegalovirus exposure and HLA in healthy donors (dated by TCRdb to about 2017). About the investigation overall: The 500 to 700 repertoires of the first cohort and the roughly 110 validation repertoires were produced on the same platform, according to a later analysis. The study aimed to test whether signatures of past pathogen exposure could be identified by cataloging public T cell receptors. In addition to the first cohort of 650 to 800 subjects, a separate validation cohort of over 90 different subjects was used. To predict cytomegalovirus infection status, the study brought together high-throughput TCR immunosequencing, statistical association of individual TCRs with disease status, and machine learning. Beyond this particular receptor, the publication reports: In vitro tests confirmed that a few of the cytomegalovirus-associated TCR beta chains recognize cytomegalovirus antigens. A later analysis had no HLA typing for the validation cohort, so co-occurrence there was scored across all 130 or so repertoires. The authors suggested that the approach could potentially be extended to other disease states and immunological phenotypes. A later analysis found that TCRs clustered in the first cohort also tended to co-occur in the 95 to 150 validation repertoires, with 94% of cluster scores above 0. A total of 150 to 200 TCR beta chains were listed by the study as associated with cytomegalovirus. While some public TCRs were present in many individuals, most TCR sequences turned up only very rarely across donors. The classifier was reported to diagnose cytomegalovirus status with high specificity and sensitivity in both the original cohort and the validation cohort.

As regards this clone: Its antigen remains undetermined. Base qualities were left out, and no much larger clone turns up one base away.

Donors formed part of the validation cohort, which comprised about 130 subjects and was distinct from the first cohort of under 850 subjects. Receptor libraries were prepared by the immunoSEQ multiplex PCR assay. Under the source paper's analysis protocol: To diagnose cytomegalovirus status from the catalog of TCR beta chain sequences, a statistical classification framework was built. In TCRdb, the immuneACCESS table is reduced to in-frame sequences with V and J assigned. These tables do not hold every clone; where another copy was compared, an unresolved V gene accounts for under half, and the others remain unexplained. The DNA was the basis for D and trimming; V, J and clone size are from that table. The sample has tens of thousands of clones on record, 95% to 97% of them singletons. The ten largest clones take up roughly 0.82% of the sample. At the junction V is shortened by 5 bases and J by 3 bases, with 12 bases in between. From its cysteine to its phenylalanine, the CDR3 spans 14 amino acids. The only DNA kept is the CDR3, 42 bases in frame from the first base. The germline V gene encodes CDR1 SGHDN and CDR2 FVKESK.

The sequence links TRBV14 to TRBJ2-3; the D gene is perhaps TRBD2, from 6 matching bases. This sequence originates from a man younger than 35 in good health and CMV-seronegative. The sample was PBMCs. This receptor carries the CDR3 CASSWSRGTDTQYF. In nucleotides, the sequence is TGTGCCAGCAGCTGGTCCCGGGGGACAGATACGCAGTATTTT.